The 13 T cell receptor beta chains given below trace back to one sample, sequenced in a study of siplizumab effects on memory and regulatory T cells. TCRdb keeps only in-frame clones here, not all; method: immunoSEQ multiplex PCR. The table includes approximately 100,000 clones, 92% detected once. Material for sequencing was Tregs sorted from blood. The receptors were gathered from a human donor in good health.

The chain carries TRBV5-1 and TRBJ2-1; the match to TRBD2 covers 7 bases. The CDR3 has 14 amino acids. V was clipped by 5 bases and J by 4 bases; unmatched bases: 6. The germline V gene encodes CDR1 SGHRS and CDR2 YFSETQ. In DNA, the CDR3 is TGCGCCAGCAGAGGGAGGGAAGGATACAATGAGCAGTTCTTC. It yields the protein CASRGREGYNEQFF.

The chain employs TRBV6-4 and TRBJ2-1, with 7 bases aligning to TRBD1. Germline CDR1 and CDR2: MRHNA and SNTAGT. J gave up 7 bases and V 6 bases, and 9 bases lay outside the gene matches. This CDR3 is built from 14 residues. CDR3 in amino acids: CASSVQGRSNEQFF. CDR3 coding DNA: TGTGCCAGCAGCGTACAGGGGCGTTCAAATGAGCAGTTCTTC.

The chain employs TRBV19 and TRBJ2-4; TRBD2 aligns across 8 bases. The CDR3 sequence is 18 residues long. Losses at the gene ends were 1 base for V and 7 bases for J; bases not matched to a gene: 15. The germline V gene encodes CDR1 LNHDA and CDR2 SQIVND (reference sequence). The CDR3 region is CASSIGYSAGALQNIQYF. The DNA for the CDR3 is TGTGCCAGTAGTATAGGATATTCAGCGGGAGCTTTACAGAACATTCAGTACTTC.

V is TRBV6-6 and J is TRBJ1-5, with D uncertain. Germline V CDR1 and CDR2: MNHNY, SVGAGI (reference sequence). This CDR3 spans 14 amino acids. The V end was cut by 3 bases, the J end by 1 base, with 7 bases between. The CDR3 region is CASSYPASNQPQHF. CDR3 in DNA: TGTGCCAGCAGTTATCCTGCCAGCAATCAGCCCCAGCATTTT.

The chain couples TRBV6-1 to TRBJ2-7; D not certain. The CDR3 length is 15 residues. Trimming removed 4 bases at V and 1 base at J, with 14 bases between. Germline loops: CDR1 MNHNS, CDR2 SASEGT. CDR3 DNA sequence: TGTGCCAGCAGTGGGTTAAAGGCAGGTTCCTACGAGCAGTACTTC. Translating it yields CASSGLKAGSYEQYF.

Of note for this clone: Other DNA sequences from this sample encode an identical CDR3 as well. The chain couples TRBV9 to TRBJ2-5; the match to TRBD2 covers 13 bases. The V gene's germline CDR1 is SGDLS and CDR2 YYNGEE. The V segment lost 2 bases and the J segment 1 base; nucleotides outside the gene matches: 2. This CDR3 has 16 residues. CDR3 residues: CASSVTSGRAQETQYF. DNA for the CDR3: TGTGCCAGCAGCGTTACTAGCGGGAGGGCCCAAGAGACCCAGTACTTC.

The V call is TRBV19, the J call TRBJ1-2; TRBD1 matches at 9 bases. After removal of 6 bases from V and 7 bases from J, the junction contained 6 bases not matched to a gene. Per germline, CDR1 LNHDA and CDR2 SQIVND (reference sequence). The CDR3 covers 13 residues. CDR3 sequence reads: CASSPTGGVGYTF. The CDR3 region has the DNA TGTGCCAGTAGCCCGACAGGGGGGGTTGGCTACACCTTC.

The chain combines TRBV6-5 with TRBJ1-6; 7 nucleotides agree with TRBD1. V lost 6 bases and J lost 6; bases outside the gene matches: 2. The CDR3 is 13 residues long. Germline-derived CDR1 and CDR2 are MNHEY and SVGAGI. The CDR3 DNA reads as TGTGCCAGCAGAAGACAGGGTAATTCACCCCTCCACTTT. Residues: CASRRQGNSPLHF.

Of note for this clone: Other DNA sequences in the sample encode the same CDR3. The CDR3 sequence: CASSLEWSYEQYF. As DNA, the CDR3 is TGTGCCAGCAGCTTAGAATGGAGCTACGAGCAGTACTTC. This rearrangement joins TRBV7-9 to TRBJ2-7, with D unclear. CDR3 length: 13 amino acids. Germline CDR1 is SEHNR and CDR2 is FQNEAQ (reference sequence). V was cut by 1 base and J by 3 bases, with 7 bases left in between.

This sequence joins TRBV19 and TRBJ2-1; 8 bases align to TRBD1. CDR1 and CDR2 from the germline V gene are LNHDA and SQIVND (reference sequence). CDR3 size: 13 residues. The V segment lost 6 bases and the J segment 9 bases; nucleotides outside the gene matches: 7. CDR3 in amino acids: CASRQDRGGEQFF. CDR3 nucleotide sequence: TGTGCCAGTAGGCAAGACAGGGGCGGTGAGCAGTTCTTC.

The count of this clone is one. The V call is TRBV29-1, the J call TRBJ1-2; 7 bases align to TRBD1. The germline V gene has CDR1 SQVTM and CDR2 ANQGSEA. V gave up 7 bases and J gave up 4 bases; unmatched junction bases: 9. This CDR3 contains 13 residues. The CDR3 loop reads CSARDSYLYGYTF. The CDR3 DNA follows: TGCAGCGCCAGGGACAGTTATCTCTATGGCTACACCTTC.

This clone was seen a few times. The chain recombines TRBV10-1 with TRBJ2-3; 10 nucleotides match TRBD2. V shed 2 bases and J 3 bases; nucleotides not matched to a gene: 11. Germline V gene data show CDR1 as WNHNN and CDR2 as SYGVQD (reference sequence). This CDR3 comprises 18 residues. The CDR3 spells CASSEILAGGPRTDTQYF. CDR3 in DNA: TGCGCCAGCAGTGAGATTTTAGCGGGAGGCCCGAGGACAGATACGCAGTATTTT.

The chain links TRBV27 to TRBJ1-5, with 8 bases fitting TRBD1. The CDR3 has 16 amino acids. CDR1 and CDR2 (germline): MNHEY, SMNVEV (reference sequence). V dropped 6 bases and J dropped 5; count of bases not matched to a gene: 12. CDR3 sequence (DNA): TGTGCCAGCAGCGCAACCGGGACAGGACTACATCAGCCCCAGCATTTT. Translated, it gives CASSATGTGLHQPQHF.